This T cell receptor beta chain was recorded in a study of blood T cell repertoires in COVID-19. Study as a whole: Specimens from acute and convalescent COVID-19 originated in the United States, Italy and Spain.

A Seattle source enrolled patients during active infection and followed them longitudinally. This CDR3 spans 17 amino acids. Germline V gene sequence: CDR1 LNHDA, CDR2 SQIVND (reference sequence). V was clipped by 4 bases and J by 1 base; unmatched bases: 11. Here immunoSEQ multiplex PCR was the method, and the copy in TCRdb shows in-frame clones only, minus some. The repertoire consists of 200,000 to 250,000 clones, with around 80% occurring once and the leading ten covering roughly 1.2%. V gene TRBV19 combines with J gene TRBJ1-1; 8 bases map to TRBD1. The source material was peripheral blood. The sequence was obtained from a woman in her 30s with COVID-19, enrolled during active disease. The chain's CDR3 is CASSTHAGTGPNTEAFF. CDR3 DNA: TGTGCCAGTAGTACTCATGCCGGGACAGGACCGAACACTGAAGCTTTCTTT.